Sequencing of this T cell receptor (beta chain) was carried out in a study of T cell repertoires in cytomegalovirus infection. Study background: Peptides in the study included HLA-C-restricted and HLA-B-restricted CMV epitopes. It was the public TCR beta signatures that indicated both CMV infection and matching HLA type.

TCRdb ran MiXCR on the reads and lists one entry per CDR3 protein. Of 35,000 to 55,000 distinct CDR3 sequences listed, 15% to 25% are singletons. Comment on this clonotype: The antigen remains unidentified.

CDR1 is PRHDT, CDR2 FYEKMQ, per germline (reference sequence). CDR3 size: 11 residues. V lost 6 bases and J 4 bases, leaving 4 bases between the germline ends. The source was CD8+ T cells from cultured PBMCs, collected from culture after CMV antigen stimulation. The chain has TRBV13 and TRBJ1-3; D call uncertain. The receptor was isolated from a human donor in good health (CMV status not recorded). Some clones in this sample may be carry-over from other donors' samples. CDR3 residues: CASRSGNTIYF. The CDR3 nucleotides read TGTGCCAGCAGATCAGGAAACACCATATATTTT.